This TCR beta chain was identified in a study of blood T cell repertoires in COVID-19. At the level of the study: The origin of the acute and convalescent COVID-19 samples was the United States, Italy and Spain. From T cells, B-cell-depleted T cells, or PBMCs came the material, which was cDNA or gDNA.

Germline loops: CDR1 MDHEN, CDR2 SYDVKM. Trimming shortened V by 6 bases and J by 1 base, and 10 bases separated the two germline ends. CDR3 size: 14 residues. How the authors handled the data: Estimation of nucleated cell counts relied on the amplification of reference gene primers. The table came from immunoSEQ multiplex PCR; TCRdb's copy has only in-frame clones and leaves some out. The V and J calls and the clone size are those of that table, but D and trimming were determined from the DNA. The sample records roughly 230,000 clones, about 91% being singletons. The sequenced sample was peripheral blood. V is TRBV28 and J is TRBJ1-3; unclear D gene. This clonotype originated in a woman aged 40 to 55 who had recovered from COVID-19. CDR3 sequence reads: CASSPLRSGNTIYF. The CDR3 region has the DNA TGTGCCAGCAGCCCTCTGAGGTCTGGAAACACCATATATTTT. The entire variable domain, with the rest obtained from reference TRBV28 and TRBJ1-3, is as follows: DVKVTQSSRYLVKRTGEKVFLECVQDMDHENMFWYRQDPGLGLRLIYFSYDVKMKEKGDIPEGYSVSREKKERFSLILESASTNQTSMYLCASSPLRSGNTIYFGEGSWLTVV.